This entry lists 20 T cell receptor beta chains sequenced from one sample in a study of T cell responses to AZD1222 COVID-19 vaccine. Clones were sequenced by immunoSEQ multiplex PCR, and TCRdb holds only the in-frame ones, with some missing. The sample includes roughly 160,000 clones, 85% to 90% seen only once; the top ten take roughly 6.9%. This material consisted of peripheral blood, taken on day 0 of AZD1222 vaccination. All receptors derive from an adult in good health.

CDR3 bases: TGCGCCAGCAGTAGACGGAGGACTAGCGGGGGGCATCAAGAGACCCAGTACTTC. Amino acid sequence: CASSRRRTSGGHQETQYF. The chain couples TRBV5-1 to TRBJ2-5; 14 bases line up with TRBD2. Germline assignment: CDR1 SGHRS and CDR2 YFSETQ. This CDR3 is 18 amino acids long. The trim removed 5 bases at V and 2 bases at J, leaving 11 bases unmatched.

The J gene is TRBJ1-5, the V gene TRBV6-1, with no clear D. Germline CDR1 is MNHNS and CDR2 is SASEGT. This CDR3 comprises 14 residues. Trimming took 3 bases from V and 5 from J, leaving 11 bases between them. The CDR3 is CASSELRGDQPQHF. Here the CDR3 DNA reads TGTGCCAGCAGTGAGTTGAGAGGAGATCAGCCCCAGCATTTT.

This sequence joins TRBV10-3 and TRBJ2-2, with D perhaps given as TRBD1 or TRBD2 (5 bases each). Germline lookup yields CDR1 ENHRY and CDR2 SYGVKD. The CDR3 runs 15 residues. Trimming left V 4 bases short and J 4 bases short, with 13 bases between. CDR3 sequence (DNA): TGTGCCATCAGTGTTTTTGGGACGGGCACCGGGGAGCTGTTTTTT. As protein: CAISVFGTGTGELFF.

V gene TRBV11-2 combines with J gene TRBJ2-1, with 11 positions matching TRBD1. Germline CDR1 is SGHAT and CDR2 is FQNNGV. The CDR3 runs 15 residues. V was pared by 5 bases and J by 8 bases, with 8 bases of the junction left unmatched. CDR3 coding DNA: TGTGCCAGCAGCCCTAGCCCGGGACAGGGGGATGAGCAGTTCTTC. It codes for CASSPSPGQGDEQFF.

The chain is built from TRBV4-1 and TRBJ2-7; perhaps TRBD1 as D (5 bases). V lost 3 bases, J lost 3 bases, and 12 bases lay in between. Germline lookup yields CDR1 MGHRA and CDR2 YSYEKL. The CDR3 has 14 residues. The CDR3 sequence: CASSHGSTGYEQYF. CDR3 nucleotides: TGCGCCAGCAGCCATGGTAGTACAGGCTACGAGCAGTACTTC.

The J gene is TRBJ1-4, the V gene TRBV5-1, with TRBD1 as a possible D gene (5 bases). CDR3 length: 14 amino acids. V lost 6 bases, J lost 5 bases, and 14 bases lay in between. Germline V gives CDR1 SGHRS, CDR2 YFSETQ. For the CDR3, the DNA is TGCGCCAGCAATGGAGGGGCGCAGAATGAAAAACTGTTTTTT. Residues: CASNGGAQNEKLFF.

The J gene is TRBJ1-4, the V gene TRBV14, with D possibly being TRBD1 (6 bases). The V end was cut by 6 bases, the J end by 8 bases, with 22 bases between. The V gene's germline CDR1 is SGHDN and CDR2 FVKESK. The CDR3 runs to 16 residues. The CDR3 loop is CASSPKSWGRREKLFF. CDR3 nucleotides: TGTGCCAGCAGTCCAAAGTCGTGGGGGCGGAGAGAAAAACTGTTTTTT. Drawing the rest from reference TRBV14 and TRBJ1-4, the complete variable domain is EAGVTQFPSHSVIEKGQTVTLRCDPISGHDNLYWYRRVMGKEIKFLLHFVKESKQDESGMPNNRFLAERTGGTYSTLKVQPAELEDSGVYFCASSPKSWGRREKLFFGSGTQLSVL.

V is TRBV5-1 and J is TRBJ2-4, with D perhaps matching TRBD1 (6 bases). Germline V gives CDR1 SGHRS, CDR2 YFSETQ. With 3 bases removed from V and 3 bases from J, the gap between germline ends came to 25 bases. This CDR3 has 19 residues. CDR3 loop: CASSSNRQENFWGKNIQYF. In DNA form, the CDR3 reads TGCGCCAGCAGCTCGAACCGACAGGAGAATTTCTGGGGCAAAAACATTCAGTACTTC.

The rearrangement joins TRBV4-3 to TRBJ1-5, with D perhaps matching TRBD1 (5 bases). The V gene lost 0 bases and the J gene lost 9 bases, with 9 bases spanning the gap. This CDR3 is 13 amino acids long. Germline CDR1 is LGHNA and CDR2 is YSLEER. The CDR3 spells CASSQDSQAPQHF. As DNA, the CDR3 is TGCGCCAGCAGCCAAGATTCACAGGCGCCCCAGCATTTT.

This clone was recorded a few times. The gene calls are TRBV4-3 and TRBJ2-7; the D call may be TRBD1 or TRBD2 (5 bases each). CDR1 LGHNA and CDR2 YSLEER come from the germline V gene. V was shortened by 0 bases and J by 1 base, with 10 bases between the two germline ends. This CDR3 has 15 amino acids. CDR3 DNA: TGCGCCAGCAGCCAAGAGAGGGGACGATCCTACGAGCAGTACTTC. This sequence encodes CASSQERGRSYEQYF.

This chain links TRBV5-6 with TRBJ2-7; D possibly corresponds to TRBD2 (5 bases). V was shortened by 0 bases and J by 0 bases, with 7 bases between the two germline ends. CDR3 size: 14 residues. CDR1 and CDR2 (germline): SGHDT, YYEEEE. The CDR3 DNA reads as TGTGCCAGCAGCTTGGCGGGGAGCTCCTACGAGCAGTACGTC. Its protein is CASSLAGSSYEQYV.

This clone appeared once. The V and J genes are TRBV3-1 (or the pseudogene TRBV3-2) and TRBJ2-3; D gene unclear. CDR3 length: 12 residues. Germline CDR1 reads LGHDT; CDR2 reads YNNKEL (reference sequence). The V end lost 3 bases, the J end lost 2 bases, and 3 bases lay between the germline ends. The CDR3 DNA follows: TGTGCCAGCAGCCACCACACAGATACGCAGTATTTT. It encodes CASSHHTDTQYF.

V and J are TRBV28 and TRBJ1-6, with D perhaps TRBD1 (6 bases). Trimming left V 11 bases short and J 0 bases short, with 11 bases between. The CDR3 runs to 14 residues. The germline gives CDR1 MDHEN, CDR2 SYDVKM. The CDR3 coding sequence is TGTGCCGGAGGACAGAGCTCCTATAATTCACCCCTCCACTTT. Translated, it gives CAGGQSSYNSPLHF.

The chain links TRBV4-2 to TRBJ2-5; 8 nucleotides line up with TRBD2. CDR1 and CDR2 from the germline V gene are LGHNA and YNFKEQ. The CDR3 has 16 amino acids. V lost 0 bases and J lost 7; bases outside the gene matches: 10. CDR3 residues: CASSQERGGLGVTQYF. The CDR3 bases are TGTGCCAGCAGCCAAGAGCGAGGGGGACTAGGGGTGACCCAGTACTTC.

Only one count was recorded for this clone. V usage is TRBV9 and J usage is TRBJ2-5; a weak D match, TRBD2 (5 bases). This CDR3 spans 15 amino acids. Trimming stripped 0 bases from V and 4 bases from J, with 13 bases between. Germline assignment: CDR1 SGDLS and CDR2 YYNGEE. The CDR3 DNA follows: TGTGCCAGCAGCGTAGAAGGCCTAGCTAGAGAGACCCAGTACTTC. Translated: CASSVEGLARETQYF.

This chain uses TRBV4-1 with TRBJ1-2; a weak D match, TRBD1 (6 bases). The CDR3 runs 16 residues. Germline-derived CDR1 and CDR2 are MGHRA and YSYEKL. Trimming cost V 1 base and J 4 bases, with 16 bases left between them. CDR3 DNA: TGCGCCAGCAGCCAAGCCCCGGGACAAAAGAGCTATGGCTACACCTTC. It specifies CASSQAPGQKSYGYTF.

This sequence joins TRBV10-1 and TRBJ1-1; no clear D. CDR1 is WNHNN and CDR2 is SYGVQD in the germline V gene (reference sequence). The CDR3 loop spans 15 amino acids. Trimming cost V 0 bases and J 5 bases, with 13 bases left between them. The CDR3 loop reads CASSESPPGDTEAFF. The CDR3 coding sequence is TGCGCCAGCAGTGAGTCCCCCCCTGGAGATACTGAAGCTTTCTTT.

The rearrangement uses TRBV7-8 and TRBJ2-5; D is unclear. CDR1 and CDR2 from the germline V gene are SGHVS and FQNEAQ. This CDR3 is 12 amino acids long. V was cut by 7 bases and J by 2 bases, with 8 bases left in between. The DNA of the CDR3 is TGTGCCAGCACTGGGTCTCAAGAGACCCAGTACTTC. Translated, it gives CASTGSQETQYF.

The chain has TRBV5-1 and TRBJ1-3; D unresolved. V dropped 2 bases and J dropped 0 bases, with 24 bases sitting between them. CDR3 length: 20 residues. CDR1 is SGHRS and CDR2 is YFSETQ in the germline V gene. CDR3 nucleotides: TGCGCCAGCAGCTTTCTCGGCGGTGGATACGACGGAAGCTCTGGAAACACCATATATTTT. Protein product: CASSFLGGGYDGSSGNTIYF.

The chain joins TRBV6-5 to TRBJ1-2; D call uncertain. There are 16 residues in the CDR3. The V gene's germline CDR1 is MNHEY and CDR2 SVGAGI. Trimming cost V 0 bases and J 0 bases, with 11 bases left between them. The CDR3 DNA is TGTGCCAGCAGTTACTCGACCTGGGGAACTAACTATGGCTACACCTTC. Translating gives CASSYSTWGTNYGYTF.